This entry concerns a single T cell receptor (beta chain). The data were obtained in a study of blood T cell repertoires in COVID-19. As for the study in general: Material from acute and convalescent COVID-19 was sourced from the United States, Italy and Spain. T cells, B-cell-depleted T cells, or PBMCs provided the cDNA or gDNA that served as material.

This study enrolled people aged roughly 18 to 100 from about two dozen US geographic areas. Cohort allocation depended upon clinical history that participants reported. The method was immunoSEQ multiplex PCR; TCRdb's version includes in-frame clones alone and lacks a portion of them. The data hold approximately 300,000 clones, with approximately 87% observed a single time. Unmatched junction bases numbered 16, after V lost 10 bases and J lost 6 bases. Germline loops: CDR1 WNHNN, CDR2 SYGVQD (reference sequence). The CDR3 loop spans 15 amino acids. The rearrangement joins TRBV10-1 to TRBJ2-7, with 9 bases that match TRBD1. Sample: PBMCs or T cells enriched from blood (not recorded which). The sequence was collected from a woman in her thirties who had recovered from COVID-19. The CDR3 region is CATAETLGQGREQYF. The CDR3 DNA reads TGCGCCACAGCCGAGACATTGGGACAGGGCCGCGAGCAGTACTTC.